This TCR beta chain derives from a study of blood T cell repertoires in COVID-19. Study at large: The cDNA or gDNA used as material had been derived from T cells, B-cell-depleted T cells, or PBMCs.

The CDR3 runs 16 residues. Trimming removed 9 bases from V and 7 bases from J; junction bases left unmatched: 20. CDR1 and CDR2 (germline): LNHDA, SQIVND (reference sequence). How the authors handled the data: Using reference gene primer amplification, nucleated cell counts were estimated. Measured with immunoSEQ multiplex PCR; TCRdb has only the in-frame clones, and not every one. V and J calls and clone size are those listed in that table; D and trimming were worked out from the DNA. This table has 250,000 to 400,000 clones, roughly 89% appearing once. Participants were aged 18 to 89 years from around 25 US areas. Two negative PCRs, clearance, or symptom resolution characterized the recovered Cohort 3 donors.

The chain combines TRBV19 with TRBJ2-7; TRBD2 agrees at 8 bases. Sequenced material: PBMCs or T cells enriched from blood (not recorded which). The sequence came from a man aged 60-69 years who had recovered from COVID-19. Here the CDR3 reads CASRRAAAGGFEEQYF. In DNA, the CDR3 is TGTGCCAGCCGTCGGGCGGCGGCGGGAGGATTCGAAGAGCAGTACTTC.